This T cell receptor beta chain stems from a study of cytomegalovirus exposure and HLA in healthy donors. About the research overall: The 130 or so validation repertoires, a later analysis reported, used the same platform as the 550 to 700 repertoires from the first cohort.

TCRdb's copy holds only in-frame clones and misses some; the assay was immunoSEQ multiplex PCR. The sample includes fewer than 250,000 clones, about 83% of them seen just once. Trimming cost V 6 bases and J 3 bases; bases outside gene matches: 8. From germline, CDR1 is LNHDA and CDR2 SQIVND (reference sequence). The CDR3 runs 16 residues. General observations from the study: Cytomegalovirus-associated status was assigned to 164 TCR beta chains. Subsequent analysis revealed that first-cohort TCR clusters tended to co-occur in the approximately 120 validation repertoires.

Note on this clone: Its antigen is not known.

The V and J genes are TRBV19 and TRBJ1-3; 10 bases map to TRBD1. The sequenced sample consisted of PBMCs. The source of this sequence is a man aged 18 to 30 in good health and CMV-seronegative. The CDR3 spells CASSATGGAFGNTIYF. CDR3 sequence (DNA): TGTGCCAGTAGCGCGACAGGGGGCGCCTTTGGAAACACCATATATTTT.